This T cell receptor (beta chain) was identified during a study of molecular identifiers for immune sequencing clone quantification (dated by TCRdb to between 2018 and 2020). Regarding the study in general: For a replicate experiment, the RNA from either approximately 20,000 or 100,000 naive CD8 T cells was divided into five aliquots, and four of those aliquots went on to sequencing. CD8 T cells were used in a methods study to benchmark molecular-identifier clustering-based TCR repertoire sequencing (MIDCIRS) and TCR RNA copy counting.

The CDR3, cysteine through phenylalanine, is 13 amino acids long. Only the CDR3 DNA is retained, 39 bases long and in frame from the first base. CDR1 and CDR2, per the germline V gene, are SGDLS and YYNGEE. Beyond this particular receptor, the publication reports: Clones above 20 RNA copies held over 99% of molecules in CMV-specific effector cells but under 1% in naive cells. About 3 recovered TCR RNA copies per cell were obtained by modeling, versus about 9 by digital PCR, implying a capture efficiency of roughly 32%. Spiked-in Jurkat TCR RNA equivalent to a single cell was reported to be detectable even among approximately 1 million naive CD8 T cells. Highly expanded clone sizes could be underestimated because identical TCR molecules may share a barcode. Without barcode sub-clustering, chimeric consensus sequences inflated TCR diversity; chimeras reached as high as 47%. The naive libraries included spiked-in Jurkat TCR RNA (10 copies' worth), and this Jurkat TCR RNA is not part of the donor repertoire.

The library came from PCR. This sample was sequenced with an Illumina HiSeq 4000. Bulk TCR libraries were made following a previously described method, with the TCR primers given in Table S5. Purification of total RNA was performed with the Qiagen AllPrep DNA/RNA kit. Before analysis, reads from multiple sequencing runs of one library were combined. Processing in the source paper ran as follows. Reads were retained only if their TCR constant sequence matched exactly, and those retained reads were trimmed to 150 nt and grouped according to their 12-nt molecular barcodes. Reads in each barcode group were sub-clustered using a 15% Levenshtein threshold, and a quality-weighted consensus sequence was built for each RNA molecule. Non-functional sequences were excluded, and lower-count sequences lying one edit away from another sequence were also excluded. Based on fitting two negative binomial distributions, any barcode sub-cluster with under 20% of the maximum read count was discarded. In-frame beta chains were kept once TCRdb had trimmed the public reads at Q25 with fastp and called clones with MiXCR. Rows merge per CDR3 protein into single entries with the most common DNA and genes. The V and J calls reflect TCRdb's pipeline rather than the authors' work. This sample gives approximately 670,000 distinct CDR3 sequences in total; 20% of them show up just once. The top ten hold roughly 0.9% of the sample.

Libraries of naive CD8 T cells were generated from roughly 21,000 to 960,000 sorted cells, with 10%, 30% or 50% of the purified RNA used. Naive CD8 T cells, defined as CD8+CD4-CCR7+CD45RA+, were FACS-sorted into RLT Plus buffer on a BD FACSAria II. More than 8 TCR copies' worth of Jurkat RNA were spiked into roughly 19,000-1,000,000 naive CD8 T cell samples to test detection sensitivity. Enrichment of CD8 T cells was done with RosetteSep CD8+ T Cell Enrichment Cocktail plus Ficoll-Paque, and ACK red cell lysis came afterward. For this clonotype: The specificity of this receptor is unknown. This may arise from a read error, as a much more abundant clone is one base away.

The sample was naive CD8+ T cells from blood, with Jurkat cell RNA spiked in. The intended sense of this specimen's cell subset or site label: FACS-sorted CD8+CD4-CCR7+CD45RA+ naive T cells. This receptor was identified in a human donor in good health. Some libraries in this study had Jurkat cell RNA spiked in. The V and J genes are TRBV9 and TRBJ1-1; a confident D gene designation cannot be given. The DNA sequence is TGTGCCGGCAGCGACGGATCCAACACTGAAGCTTTCTTT. This codes for CAGSDGSNTEAFF.